The T cell receptor (beta chain) under discussion was sequenced for a study of neurological immune-mediated disorders. The cDNA was synthesized by means of template-switch 5'RACE, which was carried out with 10-nucleotide random UMIs. TCRdb passed the 5' RACE reads through MiXCR, listing each CDR3 protein once. Of 25,000 to 35,000 distinct CDR3 sequences in the sample, about 4.8% were seen once. This clonotype was detected ten times or more. Antigen specificity is unknown. Study outcomes and limitations: The absence of shared CDR3 amino acid sequences among expanded clones across subjects suggests private repertoires in all groups.

The healthy controls volunteered at a blood bank in Maryland, USA. PBMCs numbering 2 million and stored at -80 C yielded the unsorted libraries. The source is a man between 18 and 35 years old in good health. Source material: PBMCs.

The CDR3: CASGGARDYEQYF. CDR3 coding DNA: TGTGCCAGCGGAGGGGCCAGGGACTACGAGCAGTACTTC. The chain recombines TRBV6-5 with TRBJ2-7; D is possibly TRBD2 (6 bases). The CDR3 consists of 13 residues. V was shortened by 8 bases and J by 3 bases, with 14 bases between the two germline ends. Germline lookup yields CDR1 MNHEY and CDR2 SVGAGI.